A selection of T cell receptor beta chains follows, all from one sample in a study of tumor and adjacent non-tumor tissue in lung cancer. TCRdb itself ran the multiplex PCR reads through MiXCR, one entry per CDR3 protein. The data hold 200,000 or so distinct CDR3 sequences, with around 70% observed a single time. The sample taken for sequencing was lung tumor tissue. These TCRs come from a man in his fifties or sixties with non-small cell lung cancer. Both conserved end residues are part of each CDR3. Each record gives: V gene, CDR3 protein.

V gene: TRBV12-3/TRBV12-4; CDR3 protein: CAIRLQGAGNTIYF
V gene: TRBV11-2; CDR3 protein: CASSRLAGGVQQYF
V gene: TRBV11-3; CDR3 protein: CASSLDGVNTEAFF
V gene: TRBV29-1; CDR3 protein: CSVEGGQGKVYYGYTF
V gene: TRBV12-3/TRBV12-4; CDR3 protein: CSSTSSNREKLAF
V gene: TRBV11-2; CDR3 protein: CAIGLGREVVTQYF
V gene: TRBV4-2; CDR3 protein: CVSSQGSNEQFF
V gene: TRBV20-1; CDR3 protein: CSALAGNTGEPFF
V gene: TRBV4-2; CDR3 protein: CASSREPKVSNQPQHF
V gene: TRBV12-3/TRBV12-4; CDR3 protein: CASSLVRGYGHTF
V gene: TRBV11-2; CDR3 protein: CAGSSGTSPHHYEQYF
V gene: TRBV20-1; CDR3 protein: CNARSKGVKVSPLHF
V gene: TRBV20-1; CDR3 protein: CSAREQGWNQPQHF
V gene: TRBV11-2; CDR3 protein: CASSLVVGVSNEQFF
V gene: TRBV6-5; CDR3 protein: CASTNPDYEQYF
V gene: TRBV29-1; CDR3 protein: CSASRGHESMNIEAFF
V gene: TRBV5-1; CDR3 protein: CASSLGPGYEQYF
V gene: TRBV9; CDR3 protein: CASSPRLAGYTGELFF
V gene: TRBV20-1; CDR3 protein: CIYLSFYNSPLHF
V gene: TRBV20-1; CDR3 protein: CGARRPGITIYF
V gene: TRBV11-2; CDR3 protein: CTSSLDWAAFTGGPYEQYF
V gene: TRBV11-2; CDR3 protein: CASSWDDLSSYEQHF
V gene: TRBV6-6; CDR3 protein: CASSYRTGSNSSFHF
V gene: TRBV20-1; CDR3 protein: CSARDPTGSTEAFF
V gene: TRBV6-1; CDR3 protein: CASDPDRGRYDYTF